The 3 T cell receptor beta chains below were found in one sample sequenced in a study of cytomegalovirus exposure and HLA in healthy donors. Method: immunoSEQ multiplex PCR; TCRdb's copy keeps in-frame clones and lacks some. The sample yields some 240,000 clones, around 87% seen once. The material sequenced was PBMCs. The receptors here all came from a woman aged 25 to 39 in good health and CMV-seropositive.

The genes are TRBV5-1 and TRBJ1-3, with 8 bases lining up with TRBD1. CDR3 length equals 17 residues. J lost 2 bases, V lost 0 bases, and 7 bases had no gene match. Looked up from germline, CDR1 is SGHRS and CDR2 is YFSETQ. The CDR3 spells CASSLVSQGATGNTIYF. CDR3 sequence (DNA): TGCGCCAGCAGCTTGGTATCTCAGGGGGCAACTGGAAACACCATATATTTT.

V gene TRBV18 combines with J gene TRBJ1-1; unclear D gene. This CDR3 spans 14 amino acids. Germline-derived CDR1 and CDR2 are KGHSH and LQKENI. The germline V and J ends were trimmed by 5 bases and 1 base, with 11 bases remaining between them. The CDR3 region has the DNA TGTGCCAGCTCATACAGCCGGGGGAACACTGAAGCTTTCTTT. Its protein product is CASSYSRGNTEAFF.

This chain links TRBV5-1 with TRBJ2-2; no definite D call. The CDR3 has 12 amino acids. Germline-derived CDR1 and CDR2 are SGHRS and YFSETQ. V lost 2 bases and J lost 6, with 5 bases in between. In nucleotides, the CDR3 is TGCGCCAGCAGCTTCGGGTCCGGGGAGCTGTTTTTT. Its protein product is CASSFGSGELFF.